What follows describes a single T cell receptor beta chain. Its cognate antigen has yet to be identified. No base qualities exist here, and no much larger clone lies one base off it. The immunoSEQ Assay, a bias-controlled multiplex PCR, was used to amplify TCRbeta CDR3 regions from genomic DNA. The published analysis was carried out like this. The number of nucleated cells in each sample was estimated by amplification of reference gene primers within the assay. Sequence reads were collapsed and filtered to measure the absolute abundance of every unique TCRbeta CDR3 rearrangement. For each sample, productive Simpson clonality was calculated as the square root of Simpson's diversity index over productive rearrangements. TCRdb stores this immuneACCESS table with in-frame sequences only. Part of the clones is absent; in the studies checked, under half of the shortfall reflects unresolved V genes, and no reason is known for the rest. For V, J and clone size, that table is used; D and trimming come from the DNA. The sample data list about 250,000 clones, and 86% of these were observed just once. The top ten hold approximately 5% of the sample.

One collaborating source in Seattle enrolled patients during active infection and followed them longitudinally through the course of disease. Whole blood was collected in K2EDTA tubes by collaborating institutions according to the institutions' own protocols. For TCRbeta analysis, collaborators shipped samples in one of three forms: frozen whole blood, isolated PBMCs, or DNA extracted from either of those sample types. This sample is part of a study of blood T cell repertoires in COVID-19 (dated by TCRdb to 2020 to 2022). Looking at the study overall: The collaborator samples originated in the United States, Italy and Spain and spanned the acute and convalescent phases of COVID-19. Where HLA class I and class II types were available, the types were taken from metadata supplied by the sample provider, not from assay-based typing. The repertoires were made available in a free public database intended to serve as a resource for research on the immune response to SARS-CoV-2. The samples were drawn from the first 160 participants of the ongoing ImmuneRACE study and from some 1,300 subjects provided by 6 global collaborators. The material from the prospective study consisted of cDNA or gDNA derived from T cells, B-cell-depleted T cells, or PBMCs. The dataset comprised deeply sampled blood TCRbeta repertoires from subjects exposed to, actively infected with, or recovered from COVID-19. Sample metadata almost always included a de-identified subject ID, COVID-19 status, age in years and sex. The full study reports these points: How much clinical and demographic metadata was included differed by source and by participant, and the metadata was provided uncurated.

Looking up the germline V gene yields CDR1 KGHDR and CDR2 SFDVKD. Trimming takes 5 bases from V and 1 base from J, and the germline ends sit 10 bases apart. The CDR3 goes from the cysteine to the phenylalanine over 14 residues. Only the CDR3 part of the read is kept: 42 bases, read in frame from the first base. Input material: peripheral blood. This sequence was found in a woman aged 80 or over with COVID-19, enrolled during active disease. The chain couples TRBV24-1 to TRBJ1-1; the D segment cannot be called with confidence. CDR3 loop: CATSGAHGNTEAFF. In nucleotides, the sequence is TGTGCCACCAGTGGGGCGCATGGGAACACTGAAGCTTTCTTT.